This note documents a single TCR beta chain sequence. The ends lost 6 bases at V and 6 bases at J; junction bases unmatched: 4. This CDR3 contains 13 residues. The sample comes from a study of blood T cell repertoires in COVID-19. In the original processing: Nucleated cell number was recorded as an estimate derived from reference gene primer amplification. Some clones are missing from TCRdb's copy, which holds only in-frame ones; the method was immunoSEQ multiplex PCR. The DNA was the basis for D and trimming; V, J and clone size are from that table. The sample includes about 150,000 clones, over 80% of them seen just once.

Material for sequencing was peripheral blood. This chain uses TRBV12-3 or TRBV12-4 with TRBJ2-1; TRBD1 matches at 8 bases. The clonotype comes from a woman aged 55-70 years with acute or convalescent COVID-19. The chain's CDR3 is CASSPGTGNEQFF. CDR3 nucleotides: TGTGCCAGCAGCCCCGGGACAGGCAATGAGCAGTTCTTC.